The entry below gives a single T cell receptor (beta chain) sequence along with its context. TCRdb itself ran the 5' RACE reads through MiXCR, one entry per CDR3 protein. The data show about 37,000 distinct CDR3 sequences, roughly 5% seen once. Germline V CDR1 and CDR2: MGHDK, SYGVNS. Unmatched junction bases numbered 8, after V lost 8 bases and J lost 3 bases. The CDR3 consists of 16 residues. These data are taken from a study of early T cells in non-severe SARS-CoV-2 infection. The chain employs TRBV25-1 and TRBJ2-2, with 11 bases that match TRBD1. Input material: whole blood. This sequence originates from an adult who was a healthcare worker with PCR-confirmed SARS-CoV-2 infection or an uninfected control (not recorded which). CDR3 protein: CASRTGTGGDTGELFF. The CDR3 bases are TGTGCCAGCCGAACCGGGACAGGGGGAGACACCGGGGAGCTGTTTTTT.